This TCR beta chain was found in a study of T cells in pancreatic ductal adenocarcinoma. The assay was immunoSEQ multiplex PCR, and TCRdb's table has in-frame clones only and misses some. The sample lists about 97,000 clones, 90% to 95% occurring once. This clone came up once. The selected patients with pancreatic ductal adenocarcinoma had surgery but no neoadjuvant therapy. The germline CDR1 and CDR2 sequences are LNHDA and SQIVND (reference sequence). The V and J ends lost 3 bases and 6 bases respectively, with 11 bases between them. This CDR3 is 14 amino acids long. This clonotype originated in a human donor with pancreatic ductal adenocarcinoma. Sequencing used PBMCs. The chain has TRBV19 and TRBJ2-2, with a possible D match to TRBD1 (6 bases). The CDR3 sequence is CASSIYRVPGELFF. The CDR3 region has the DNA TGTGCCAGTAGTATTTACAGGGTGCCCGGGGAGCTGTTTTTT.